Each of the 8 T cell receptor beta chains below was sequenced from the same sample in a study of blood T cell repertoires in COVID-19. The protocol was immunoSEQ multiplex PCR, while the TCRdb copy is restricted to in-frame clones and leaves out a portion. The profile covers 170,000 or so clones, with approximately 83% appearing a single time and about 6.7% taken by the ten largest. Sequencing was carried out using peripheral blood. The receptors were gathered from a woman in her thirties or forties with COVID-19, enrolled during active disease.

The chain combines TRBV19 with TRBJ2-7; 7 positions agree with TRBD1. The CDR3 is made up of 14 amino acids. V lost 1 base, J lost 4 bases, and 4 bases stayed unmatched. Germline values: CDR1 LNHDA, CDR2 SQIVND (reference sequence). The CDR3 DNA is TGTGCCAGTAGTATAGGAGGGGGCCGTTACGAGCAGTACTTC. This sequence encodes CASSIGGGRYEQYF.

In its sample, this clone was seen a few times. The chain is built from TRBV6-6 and TRBJ1-3; 8 bases are shared with TRBD1. Germline V gene lookup returns CDR1 MNHNY and CDR2 SVGAGI (reference sequence). CDR3 length equals 14 residues. The V and J ends lost 8 bases and 4 bases, in that order; junction bases with no gene match: 7. CDR3 in DNA: TGTGCCAGCGAGGGGACAGGCAGGGGAAACACCATATATTTT. Its protein product is CASEGTGRGNTIYF.

V gene TRBV6-5 combines with J gene TRBJ1-3; the match to TRBD1 covers 10 bases. CDR1 is MNHEY and CDR2 is SVGAGI in the germline V gene. This CDR3 has 15 amino acids. With 2 bases clipped from V and 7 bases from J, the junction kept 5 bases outside the gene matches. CDR3 amino acids: CASSYRGQGPNTIYF. In DNA, the CDR3 is TGTGCCAGCAGTTACCGGGGACAGGGGCCCAACACCATATATTTT.

The V gene is TRBV12-5, the J gene TRBJ2-1; 7 nucleotides align to TRBD2. Looked up from germline, CDR1 is LGHNT and CDR2 is FRNRAP. This CDR3 comprises 14 residues. J gave up 2 bases and V 6 bases, and 4 bases lay outside the gene matches. CDR3 sequence (DNA): TGTGCTAGTGGCCAGGGAGGGGCCTACAATGAGCAGTTCTTC. Translated: CASGQGGAYNEQFF.

The chain recombines TRBV5-1 with TRBJ2-5; perhaps TRBD2 as D (6 bases). Trimming left V 4 bases short and J 6 bases short, with 10 bases between. CDR3 length: 12 amino acids. From germline, CDR1 is SGHRS and CDR2 YFSETQ. This chain's CDR3 is CASSPAGQTQYF. The CDR3, as DNA: TGCGCCAGCAGCCCGGCGGGGCAGACCCAGTACTTC.

The CDR3 DNA sequence: TGTGCCAGCTCACCTAACCAGGGGTACACTGAAGCTTTCTTT. Protein: CASSPNQGYTEAFF. The V gene is TRBV18, the J gene TRBJ1-1, with TRBD1 as a possible D gene (6 bases). The CDR3 runs to 14 residues. Germline V lookup: CDR1 KGHSH, CDR2 LQKENI. The ends were cut back, 3 bases at V and 3 bases at J, with 11 bases in the middle.

The chain recombines TRBV6-5 with TRBJ1-2; 9 positions match TRBD1. Germline CDR1 reads MNHEY; CDR2 reads SVGAGI. The CDR3 is made up of 15 amino acids. V gave up 5 bases and J gave up 6 bases; unmatched junction bases: 10. CDR3 sequence reads: CASSTLQGATDGYTF. DNA of the CDR3: TGTGCCAGCAGTACATTACAGGGGGCGACGGATGGCTACACCTTC.

The chain's CDR3 is CSVTGDTEAFF. CDR3 sequence (DNA): TGCAGCGTGACAGGGGATACTGAAGCTTTCTTT. The chain joins TRBV29-1 to TRBJ1-1, with 8 bases that match TRBD1. The CDR3 totals 11 residues. The germline V gene encodes CDR1 SQVTM and CDR2 ANQGSEA. With 6 bases clipped from V and 5 bases from J, the junction kept 2 bases outside the gene matches. The whole variable domain, remainder taken from reference TRBV29-1 and TRBJ1-1, is SAVISQKPSRDICQRGTSLTIQCQVDSQVTMMFWYRQQPGQSLTLIATANQGSEATYESGFVIDKFPISRPNLTFSTLTVSNMSPEDSSIYLCSVTGDTEAFFGQGTRLTVV.